The present T cell receptor (beta chain) was sequenced within a study of T cell responses to AZD1222 COVID-19 vaccine. General study points: Of spike-specific TCRs, nearly half reportedly target regions left unmutated in variants. Possibly, clonal diversity was underestimated; donors were largely white British and included more females. The study sampled repertoires only after the peak T cell response.

Using immunoSEQ multiplex PCR, the repertoire was profiled, and TCRdb retains in-frame clones only, with some absent. The repertoire has some 120,000 clones, 80% to 90% of them found once; the top ten carry 7.5% to 8%. On this clone: What it recognizes is unknown.

CDR1 is SEHNR and CDR2 is FQNEAQ in the germline V gene (reference sequence). The CDR3 runs 17 residues. The trim removed 5 bases at V and 2 bases at J, leaving 9 bases unmatched. Material: peripheral blood, obtained on day 0 of AZD1222 vaccination. The TCR sequence derives from an adult in good health. The chain is built from TRBV7-9 and TRBJ2-7; 13 bases line up with TRBD2. The CDR3 here is CASSLRAGLAGAYEQYF. CDR3 DNA: TGTGCCAGCAGCCTAAGGGCCGGACTAGCGGGGGCCTACGAGCAGTACTTC. The variable domain in full, with the rest retrieved from reference TRBV7-9 and TRBJ2-7, is DTGVSQNPRHKITKRGQNVTFRCDPISEHNRLYWYRQTLGQGPEFLTYFQNEAQLEKSRLLSDRFSAERPKGSFSTLEIQRTEQGDSAMYLCASSLRAGLAGAYEQYFGPGTRLTVT.